A selection of T cell receptor beta chains follows, all from one sample in a study of blood T cells in healthy people across ages. TCRdb re-analysed the 5' RACE reads in MiXCR, keeping a single row per CDR3 protein. The data hold approximately 1.5 million distinct CDR3 sequences, with around 35% observed a single time. Material: blood. The origin of the receptors is a woman aged 25 to 39 in good health. The CDR3 runs from the conserved cysteine through the conserved F or W. The D gene is left open where the match is weak. The size of a clone is reported for some rows only, either as once, few or many, or as a class for expanded clones.

clone size	J gene	V gene	D gene	CDR3 protein	CDR3 DNA
few	TRBJ2-6	TRBV18	.	CASSPDTSGANVLTF	TGTGCCAGCTCACCCGACACTTCTGGGGCCAACGTCCTGACTTTC
.	TRBJ1-5	TRBV20-1	.	CSAIIGYNQPQHF	TGCAGTGCCATAATTGGGTACAATCAGCCCCAGCATTTT
.	TRBJ2-1	TRBV11-2	.	CASSSDFPSSYNEQFF	TGTGCCAGCAGCTCCGACTTCCCGAGCTCCTACAATGAGCAGTTCTTC
.	TRBJ2-5	TRBV12-3/TRBV12-4	TRBD2	CASSIGRGGQETQYF	TGTGCCAGCAGTATAGGACGGGGGGGCCAAGAGACCCAGTACTTC
few	TRBJ2-1	TRBV9	TRBD1	CASRAGGTGVSEQFF	TGTGCCAGCAGAGCAGGAGGGACAGGGGTTAGTGAGCAGTTCTTC
many	TRBJ2-5	TRBV3-1	TRBD2	CASSQEGTTNQETQYF	TGTGCCAGCAGCCAAGAAGGGACTACAAACCAAGAGACCCAGTACTTC
.	TRBJ1-2	TRBV25-1	.	CASSAGNYGHTF	TGTGCCAGCAGTGCAGGGAACTATGGCCACACCTTC
.	TRBJ1-5	TRBV6-1	.	CAGSAPRDGTWPQHF	TGTGCCGGCAGTGCTCCACGGGACGGTACATGGCCCCAGCATTTT
few	TRBJ2-5	TRBV7-9	.	CASSLALGSGWETQYF	TGTGCCAGCAGCTTAGCGCTAGGGAGTGGTTGGGAGACCCAGTACTTC
.	TRBJ2-3	TRBV4-1	.	CASSLMAGSDTQYF	TGCGCCAGCAGCCTAATGGCAGGGTCCGATACGCAGTATTTT
.	TRBJ2-7	TRBV2	TRBD2	CASSEIGTSGENGEQYF	TGTGCCAGCAGTGAGATAGGGACTAGCGGGGAGAACGGGGAGCAGTACTTC
.	TRBJ2-1	TRBV3-1	.	CASSQGARDNEQFF	TGTGCCAGCAGCCAAGGGGCGAGAGACAATGAGCAGTTCTTC
few	TRBJ1-5	TRBV6-5	.	CASSYRAGSQPQHF	TGTGCCAGCAGTTACAGGGCAGGGAGTCAGCCCCAGCATTTT
many	TRBJ2-5	TRBV25-1	.	CASSDTTPETQYF	TGTGCCAGCAGTGATACCACCCCAGAGACCCAGTACTTC
.	TRBJ2-5	TRBV6-2/TRBV6-3	TRBD2	CAGSYLGTSKQYF	TGTGCCGGCAGTTACCTCGGGACTAGCAAGCAGTACTTC
.	TRBJ2-1	TRBV7-3	TRBD2	CASSQTSVSEQFF	TGTGCCAGCAGCCAGACTAGCGTTAGTGAGCAGTTCTTC
.	TRBJ2-1	TRBV10-3	.	CAISVGAGNEQFF	TGTGCCATCAGTGTAGGGGCCGGCAATGAGCAGTTCTTC
.	TRBJ1-2	TRBV4-1	.	CASSQETNGWENYGYTF	TGCGCCAGCAGCCAAGAAACAAACGGTTGGGAGAACTATGGCTACACCTTC
.	TRBJ2-2	TRBV20-1	TRBD2	CSAMGSKRGYTGELFF	TGCAGTGCTATGGGGTCTAAGCGGGGGTACACCGGGGAGCTGTTTTTT
.	TRBJ2-3	TRBV9	.	CASSAYSGPGADTQYF	TGTGCCAGCAGTGCTTACAGCGGTCCGGGGGCAGATACGCAGTATTTT
.	TRBJ2-1	TRBV19	.	CASSSWDNYNEQFF	TGTGCCAGTAGTTCCTGGGACAACTACAATGAGCAGTTCTTC
many	TRBJ1-2	TRBV6-1	.	CASRDTRGTYGYTF	TGTGCCAGCAGGGACACACGAGGGACCTATGGCTACACCTTC
.	TRBJ2-5	TRBV5-1	.	CASSSKGPYQETQYF	TGCGCCAGCAGTTCAAAAGGTCCGTACCAAGAGACCCAGTACTTC
.	TRBJ2-3	TRBV9	.	CASSVQLGTDTQYF	TGTGCCAGCAGCGTACAGCTGGGCACAGATACGCAGTATTTT
.	TRBJ1-2	TRBV2	.	CASAEGGNGYTF	TGTGCCAGCGCCGAGGGGGGGAATGGCTACACCTTC
.	TRBJ1-5	TRBV4-1	.	CASSQVSQEVWPQHF	TGCGCCAGCAGCCAAGTTTCACAGGAGGTTTGGCCCCAGCATTTT
few	TRBJ2-7	TRBV18	TRBD1	CASSYGQGASSYEQYF	TGTGCCAGCTCTTACGGACAGGGGGCGAGCTCCTACGAGCAGTACTTC
.	TRBJ1-5	TRBV11-2	.	CASSLSGASHQPQHF	TGTGCCAGCAGCTTATCGGGGGCATCTCATCAGCCCCAGCATTTT
.	TRBJ2-7	TRBV27	TRBD1	CASSSGQGRGSYEQYF	TGTGCCAGCAGTTCAGGACAGGGGAGAGGATCCTACGAGCAGTACTTC
.	TRBJ1-1	TRBV20-1	.	CSASPNTEAFF	TGCAGTGCTAGTCCTAACACTGAAGCTTTCTTT
.	TRBJ1-5	TRBV20-1	TRBD1	CSASRSWEGASNQPQHF	TGCAGTGCTAGTCGGTCGTGGGAGGGGGCTAGCAATCAGCCCCAGCATTTT
.	TRBJ1-2	TRBV6-5	TRBD1	CASSYSATLMDRDGYTF	TGTGCCAGCAGTTACTCAGCCACCCTAATGGACAGGGACGGCTACACCTTC
few	TRBJ2-3	TRBV12-3/TRBV12-4	TRBD1	CASSLSSGGVMPDTQYF	TGTGCCAGCAGTTTATCCTCAGGGGGCGTGATGCCAGATACGCAGTATTTT
.	TRBJ2-1	TRBV14	.	CASSQDRGLTLRQFF	TGTGCCAGCAGCCAAGACAGGGGTTTGACTCTGAGGCAGTTCTTC
few	TRBJ2-1	TRBV6-5	.	CASSYGTKGKQFF	TGTGCCAGCAGCTATGGAACTAAGGGTAAGCAGTTCTTC
few	TRBJ1-1	TRBV5-1	.	CASSLVQGLNTEAFF	TGCGCCAGCAGTCTGGTCCAGGGGCTGAACACTGAAGCTTTCTTT
.	TRBJ2-7	TRBV30	.	CAWSVVQRYEQYF	TGTGCCTGGAGTGTAGTGCAGCGCTACGAGCAGTACTTC
few	TRBJ1-2	TRBV27	.	CASSYTGTNYGYTF	TGTGCCAGCAGCTATACGGGGACTAACTATGGCTACACCTTC
few	TRBJ2-7	TRBV5-1	TRBD1	CASSLPGGASYEQYF	TGCGCCAGCAGCTTGCCAGGGGGCGCTTCCTACGAGCAGTACTTC
.	TRBJ1-2	TRBV5-1	.	CASSLPGLGYTF	TGCGCCAGCAGCCTTCCAGGGTTGGGCTACACCTTC
.	TRBJ2-5	TRBV28	.	CASSLRLPPPQYF	TGTGCCAGCAGTCTTCGTCTTCCGCCCCCTCAGTACTTC
few	TRBJ2-3	TRBV11-2	.	CASSLDRGYAGGTQYF	TGTGCCAGCAGCTTAGATCGGGGGTACGCAGGGGGTACGCAGTATTTT
.	TRBJ1-1	TRBV12-5	.	CASGLGPQGNEAFF	TGTGCTAGTGGTTTGGGACCCCAGGGTAATGAAGCTTTCTTT
.	TRBJ2-1	TRBV12-3/TRBV12-4	.	CASASRVYNEQFF	TGTGCCTCCGCTAGCAGAGTATACAATGAGCAGTTCTTC
.	TRBJ2-3	TRBV10-3	.	CAITNPGDNTDTQYF	TGTGCCATCACCAACCCGGGGGACAACACAGATACGCAGTATTTT
.	TRBJ2-3	TRBV27	.	CASSLAPRVDTQYF	TGTGCCAGCAGTTTAGCTCCCCGGGTAGATACGCAGTATTTT
.	TRBJ1-2	TRBV12-3/TRBV12-4	.	CASSFAGSTHYGYTF	TGTGCCAGCAGTTTTGCCGGCAGCACGCATTATGGCTACACCTTC
few	TRBJ1-2	TRBV28	.	CASSFSGRGGYTF	TGTGCCAGCAGTTTTTCGGGACGAGGAGGCTACACCTTC
.	TRBJ2-1	TRBV28	TRBD2	CASSLRTSGGSEQFF	TGTGCCAGCAGTTTACGGACTAGCGGGGGGAGTGAGCAGTTCTTC
.	TRBJ1-6	TRBV24-1	.	CATSDVQVAYSYNSPLHF	TGTGCCACCAGTGATGTACAGGTTGCCTACTCCTATAATTCACCCCTCCACTTT
.	TRBJ1-2	TRBV20-1	.	CSASGLTNYGYTF	TGCAGTGCTAGTGGACTGACGAACTATGGCTACACCTTC
many	TRBJ2-3	TRBV29-1	TRBD1	CSARDRGLADTQYF	TGCAGCGCCCGGGACAGGGGGCTAGCAGATACGCAGTATTTT
few	TRBJ1-2	TRBV4-1	.	CASSQDLEGNYGYTF	TGCGCCAGCAGCCAAGATCTCGAGGGGAACTATGGCTACACCTTC
.	TRBJ2-1	TRBV29-1	TRBD2	CSVELAARSSLLNEQFF	TGCAGCGTTGAACTAGCGGCCCGGAGTTCCCTCCTCAATGAGCAGTTCTTC